This passage covers 18 T cell receptor beta chains from one sample sequenced in a study of shared clonotypes between healthy human individuals. Data came from immunoSEQ multiplex PCR; TCRdb stores just in-frame clones and leaves some out. The data contain a few million clones, around 94% of them singletons. Sequenced: naive CD4+ T cells sorted from blood. Subset in this sample: CD45RA+ positively selected. The receptors come from a man aged 18 to 35 in good health.

This chain joins TRBV18 and TRBJ2-1, with 12 bases fitting TRBD2. From germline, CDR1 is KGHSH and CDR2 LQKENI. The CDR3 has 20 residues. Unmatched junction bases numbered 13, after V lost 4 bases and J lost 0 bases. The DNA for the CDR3 is TGTGCCAGCTCACTGAGACTAGCGGGAGATAAGGGGAGCTCCTACAATGAGCAGTTCTTC. Protein: CASSLRLAGDKGSSYNEQFF. Combining the CDR3 with reference TRBV18 and TRBJ2-1 gives the whole variable domain NAGVMQNPRHLVRRRGQEARLRCSPMKGHSHVYWYRQLPEEGLKFMVYLQKENIIDESGMPKERFSAEFPKEGPSILRIQQVVRGDSAAYFCASSLRLAGDKGSSYNEQFFGPGTRLTVL.

The V call is TRBV18, the J call TRBJ1-5; D might be TRBD1 (6 bases). Per the germline V gene, CDR1 is KGHSH and CDR2 is LQKENI. This CDR3 region has 15 residues. V gave up 5 bases and J gave up 0 bases, with 11 bases separating them. CDR3 residues: CASSSGAASNQPQHF. CDR3 in DNA: TGTGCCAGCTCATCAGGGGCCGCTAGCAATCAGCCCCAGCATTTT.

This clone was seen a handful of times. The gene calls are TRBV20-1 and TRBJ1-2; D remains unclear. The V end was cut by 4 bases, the J end by 6 bases, with 9 bases between. The CDR3 extends over 11 amino acids. Looked up from germline, CDR1 is DFQATT and CDR2 is SNEGSKA (reference sequence). This CDR3 reads CSATHLDGYTF. The CDR3 bases are TGCAGTGCTACGCATTTAGATGGCTACACCTTC.

V and J are TRBV10-3 and TRBJ2-2, with D perhaps given as TRBD1 or TRBD2 (6 bases each). The germline CDR1 and CDR2 sequences are ENHRY and SYGVKD. This CDR3 contains 13 residues. The V and J ends lost 5 bases and 6 bases respectively, with 10 bases between them. CDR3 sequence (DNA): TGTGCCATCAGTAGGGGGGAGGCCGGGGAGCTGTTTTTT. It yields the protein CAISRGEAGELFF.

The chain employs TRBV7-9 and TRBJ1-5; the D gene is possibly TRBD1 (6 bases). Trimming left V 5 bases short and J 5 bases short, with 13 bases between. CDR1 and CDR2 (germline): SEHNR, FQNEAQ (reference sequence). The CDR3 covers 14 residues. As DNA, the CDR3 is TGTGCCAGCAGCACGACAGGAATTCATCAGCCCCAGCATTTT. Translation: CASSTTGIHQPQHF.

This chain uses TRBV5-1 with TRBJ2-7; D unclear. The CDR3 totals 15 residues. V was cut by 0 bases and J by 1 base, with 11 bases left in between. Germline V CDR1 and CDR2: SGHRS, YFSETQ. The CDR3 loop reads CASSLAGSRSYEQYF. The CDR3 DNA follows: TGCGCCAGCAGCTTGGCTGGTAGCAGGTCCTACGAGCAGTACTTC.

The chain links TRBV25-1 to TRBJ1-2, with D possibly being TRBD1 (5 bases). This CDR3 has 13 amino acids. Germline V gives CDR1 MGHDK, CDR2 SYGVNS. Deletions cut 4 bases from V and 4 bases from J, with 10 bases between. CDR3 coding DNA: TGTGCCAGCAGTGCTCCGGGGGGCTATGGCTACACCTTC. Its translation is CASSAPGGYGYTF.

In this sample, this clone turned up once. V and J are TRBV5-1 and TRBJ2-2; a possible D gene is TRBD2 (6 bases). Looked up from germline, CDR1 is SGHRS and CDR2 is YFSETQ. Trimming removed 0 bases at V and 4 bases at J, with 10 bases between. This CDR3 comprises 15 residues. The CDR3 protein is CASSLVTSFTGELFF. CDR3 nucleotide sequence: TGCGCCAGCAGCTTGGTTACTAGCTTCACCGGGGAGCTGTTTTTT.

Of note for this clone: This specimen includes other DNA sequences encoding the same CDR3. The chain recombines TRBV6-5 with TRBJ1-6; D remains unclear. Germline V gene lookup returns CDR1 MNHEY and CDR2 SVGAGI. V was shortened by 2 bases and J by 9 bases, with 8 bases between the two germline ends. The CDR3 has 13 amino acids. The CDR3 DNA reads TGTGCCAGCAGTTACACTGGGAGTTCACCCCTCCACTTT. It translates to CASSYTGSSPLHF.

V gene TRBV6-5 combines with J gene TRBJ1-2; D gene uncertain. CDR3 size: 15 residues. CDR1 and CDR2 (germline): MNHEY, SVGAGI. Trimming cost V 0 bases and J 2 bases, with 10 bases left between them. CDR3 amino acids: CASSYSRRENYGYTF. Written as DNA, the CDR3 is TGTGCCAGCAGTTACTCGCGTCGGGAGAACTATGGCTACACCTTC.

V and J are TRBV2 and TRBJ1-3; 7 nucleotides align to TRBD1. V lost 6 bases and J lost 2; bases outside the gene matches: 7. The length of the CDR3 is 15 residues. CDR1 is SNHLY, CDR2 FYNNEI, per germline. DNA for the CDR3: TGTGCCAGCAGCCTCATGACAGGGCCTGGAAACACCATATATTTT. Translation gives CASSLMTGPGNTIYF.

This clone was counted once. CDR3 DNA sequence: TGCGCCAGCAGCTGGGGACGGAGGCAAGAGACCCAGTACTTC. Residues: CASSWGRRQETQYF. The chain links TRBV5-1 to TRBJ2-5; either TRBD1 or TRBD2 may supply D (5 bases each). CDR1 and CDR2 from the germline V gene are SGHRS and YFSETQ. Trimming took off 3 bases at V and 2 bases at J, with 11 bases between the two ends. The CDR3 runs to 14 residues.

The V and J genes are TRBV28 and TRBJ2-7; 7 bases align to TRBD2. After removal of 6 bases from V and 6 bases from J, the junction contained 14 bases not matched to a gene. Germline CDR1 MDHEN, CDR2 SYDVKM. CDR3 length equals 15 residues. The CDR3 DNA follows: TGTGCCAGCAGCTATACCGGGGGGACGATGGGCGAGCAGTACTTC. Its protein product is CASSYTGGTMGEQYF.

The chain recombines TRBV6-1 with TRBJ2-7, with D maybe TRBD2 (5 bases). The CDR3 consists of 17 residues. The germline V gene encodes CDR1 MNHNS and CDR2 SASEGT. The V end lost 4 bases, the J end lost 2 bases, and 21 bases lay between the germline ends. The CDR3 coding sequence is TGTGCCAGCAGTGCTCTCCCCCCTCAGAGCGGTCCCTACGAGCAGTACTTC. Translated: CASSALPPQSGPYEQYF.

V gene TRBV5-4 combines with J gene TRBJ2-1; possibly TRBD2 for D (6 bases). The germline V gene encodes CDR1 SGHNT and CDR2 YYREEE (reference sequence). V shed 0 bases and J shed 7 bases, with 11 bases lying between them. CDR3 size: 14 residues. Here the CDR3 reads CASSLVGRWNEQFF. The DNA for the CDR3 is TGTGCCAGCAGCTTGGTAGGGAGGTGGAATGAGCAGTTCTTC.

CDR3 residues: CASNQPPTAARAFF. The CDR3 coding sequence is TGTGCCAGCAATCAGCCTCCGACGGCTGCCCGGGCTTTCTTT. The chain joins TRBV2 to TRBJ1-1; the D is unclear. V lost 7 bases and J lost 11, with 23 bases in between. Germline CDR1 reads SNHLY; CDR2 reads FYNNEI. The CDR3 is made up of 14 amino acids.

This clone appeared a single time. The chain joins TRBV27 to TRBJ2-7, with 9 bases aligning to TRBD2. CDR3 length: 14 residues. CDR1 and CDR2 (germline): MNHEY, SMNVEV (reference sequence). V gave up 5 bases and J gave up 4 bases; unmatched junction bases: 6. For the CDR3, the DNA is TGTGCCAGCAGTAGGGGACTAGCTCTTTACGAGCAGTACTTC. Its protein product is CASSRGLALYEQYF.

As for this clone: Other DNA sequences in this specimen translate into the identical CDR3. The J gene is TRBJ2-1, the V gene TRBV5-1; TRBD1 matches 8 bases. The germline V gene has CDR1 SGHRS and CDR2 YFSETQ. J gave up 4 bases and V 4 bases, and 4 bases lay outside the gene matches. CDR3 length equals 14 residues. The CDR3: CASSMDRAYNEQFF. In DNA form, the CDR3 reads TGCGCCAGCAGCATGGACAGGGCTTACAATGAGCAGTTCTTC.